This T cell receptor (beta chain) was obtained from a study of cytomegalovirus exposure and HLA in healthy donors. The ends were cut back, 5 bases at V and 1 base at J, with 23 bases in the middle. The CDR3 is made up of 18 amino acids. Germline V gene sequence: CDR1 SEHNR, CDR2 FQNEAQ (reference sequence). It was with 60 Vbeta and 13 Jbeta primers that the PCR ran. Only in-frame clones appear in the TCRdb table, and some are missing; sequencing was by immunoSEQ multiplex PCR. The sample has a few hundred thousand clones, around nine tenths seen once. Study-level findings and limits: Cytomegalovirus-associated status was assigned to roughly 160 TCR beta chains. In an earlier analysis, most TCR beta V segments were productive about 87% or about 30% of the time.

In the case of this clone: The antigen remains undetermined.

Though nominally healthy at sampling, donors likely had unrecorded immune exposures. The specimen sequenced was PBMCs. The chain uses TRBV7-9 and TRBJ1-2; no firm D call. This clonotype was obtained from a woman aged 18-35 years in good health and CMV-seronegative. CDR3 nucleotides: TGTGCCAGCAGCCCCACATCGGGTAGGGAGGTAGTTAACTATGGCTACACCTTC. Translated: CASSPTSGREVVNYGYTF.